Shown below are 29 T cell receptor beta chains from a single sample sequenced in a study of blood T cell repertoires in COVID-19. Sequenced by immunoSEQ multiplex PCR; TCRdb stores in-frame clones only, minus some. Among about 400,000 clones listed, approximately 88% were seen once. Sequenced input: peripheral blood. Receptors were obtained from a man between 40 and 49 years old with acute or convalescent COVID-19.

The V gene is TRBV27, the J gene TRBJ2-1; TRBD2 matches 14 bases. This CDR3 region has 16 residues. The V segment lost 5 bases and the J segment 6 bases; nucleotides outside the gene matches: 6. Per the germline V gene, CDR1 is MNHEY and CDR2 is SMNVEV (reference sequence). The CDR3 protein is CASSPRLAGGLNEQFF. The CDR3 region has the DNA TGTGCCAGCAGTCCGAGACTAGCGGGGGGGCTCAATGAGCAGTTCTTC.

The gene calls are TRBV27 and TRBJ2-7, with 9 bases identical to TRBD1. The CDR3 covers 15 residues. J lost 4 bases, V lost 7 bases, and 11 bases had no gene match. CDR1 and CDR2 from the germline V gene are MNHEY and SMNVEV (reference sequence). The DNA of the CDR3 is TGTGCCAGCATCCTAAGGGGACAGGGTAGTTACGAGCAGTACTTC. It yields the protein CASILRGQGSYEQYF.

The CDR3: CASSPGRAGSSNTEAFF. CDR3 coding DNA: TGTGCCAGCAGCCCCGGGAGGGCAGGGAGTTCGAACACTGAAGCTTTCTTT. V gene TRBV21-1 combines with J gene TRBJ1-1. TRBV21-1 has pseudogene status. This CDR3 has 17 amino acids.

The chain has TRBV24-1 and TRBJ2-5, with TRBD2 matching 9 bases. Germline V gene lookup returns CDR1 KGHDR and CDR2 SFDVKD. The V and J ends lost 4 bases and 6 bases, in that order; junction bases with no gene match: 17. This CDR3 is 18 amino acids long. CDR3 sequence reads: CATSEINGIAGVKKTQYF. Here the CDR3 DNA reads TGTGCCACCAGTGAGATTAATGGTATAGCGGGAGTAAAAAAGACCCAGTACTTC.

This chain uses TRBV4-2 with TRBJ1-1, with 8 positions matching TRBD1. Germline V lookup: CDR1 LGHNA, CDR2 YNFKEQ. After removal of 4 bases from V and 5 bases from J, the junction contained 12 bases not matched to a gene. This CDR3 has 16 residues. The CDR3 DNA reads as TGTGCCAGCAGCCCTTTTTTGACAGGGGTGGGGACTGAAGCTTTCTTT. Translation gives CASSPFLTGVGTEAFF.

This clone has more than one count but fewer than ten. The chain links TRBV4-2 to TRBJ2-3, with 7 bases identical to TRBD2. CDR3 length equals 16 residues. CDR1 and CDR2 (germline): LGHNA, YNFKEQ. Trimming removed 1 base from V and 5 bases from J; junction bases left unmatched: 9. CDR3 coding DNA: TGTGCCAGCAGCCAAGTGTCGAGCGGGGTCGAAGATACGCAGTATTTT. Amino acids: CASSQVSSGVEDTQYF.

V is TRBV2 and J is TRBJ2-7; 14 positions agree with TRBD2. The CDR3 has 14 residues. V was clipped by 7 bases and J by 6 bases; unmatched bases: 5. Germline V lookup: CDR1 SNHLY, CDR2 FYNNEI. The CDR3 is CASKGLAGASEQYF. The CDR3 nucleotides are TGTGCCAGCAAGGGACTAGCGGGAGCTAGCGAGCAGTACTTC.

This clone was observed once. The chain carries TRBV3-1 (or the pseudogene TRBV3-2) and TRBJ2-3; 8 bases fit TRBD2. Trimming at V came to 0 bases and at J to 5 bases, leaving 7 bases not matched to a gene. The CDR3 loop spans 16 amino acids. Per germline, CDR1 LGHDT and CDR2 YNNKEL (reference sequence). CDR3 loop: CASSQEGREGIDTQYF. CDR3 coding DNA: TGTGCCAGCAGCCAAGAGGGACGGGAGGGGATAGATACGCAGTATTTT.

This clone was detected once. V is TRBV6-1 and J is TRBJ1-5, with D perhaps TRBD1 (6 bases). The length of the CDR3 is 16 residues. The germline V and J ends were trimmed by 0 bases and 4 bases, with 13 bases remaining between them. Germline V lookup: CDR1 MNHNS, CDR2 SASEGT. For the CDR3, the DNA is TGTGCCAGCAGTGAAGCGCGGTCCCAGGGGAATCAGCCCCAGCATTTT. This translates into CASSEARSQGNQPQHF.

This clone has a handful of counts. V usage is TRBV9 and J usage is TRBJ1-5; D is unclear. The CDR3 covers 16 residues. V lost 4 bases to trimming and J lost 3 bases, with 17 bases between them. Germline V gene data show CDR1 as SGDLS and CDR2 as YYNGEE. The CDR3 nucleotides read TGTGCCAGCAGCTCAGGTGTTGGAGGGAACAATCAGCCCCAGCATTTT. Translating gives CASSSGVGGNNQPQHF.

This clone was seen once. For the CDR3, the DNA is TGTGCCAGCAGTCGGGTAGGGAGAGGATATGGCTACACCTTC. Encoded protein: CASSRVGRGYGYTF. This sequence joins TRBV28 and TRBJ1-2; D unclear. Germline loops: CDR1 MDHEN, CDR2 SYDVKM. The V end lost 5 bases, the J end lost 5 bases, and 15 bases lay between the germline ends. This CDR3 comprises 14 residues.

The V and J genes are TRBV27 and TRBJ2-7; 7 nucleotides agree with TRBD1. Germline CDR1 and CDR2: MNHEY and SMNVEV (reference sequence). V was pared by 4 bases and J by 6 bases, with 9 bases of the junction left unmatched. The CDR3 loop spans 14 amino acids. The CDR3 nucleotides are TGTGCCAGCAGTTCGACAGGGCCCGCCTTCGAGCAGTACTTC. This codes for CASSSTGPAFEQYF.

Here the CDR3 DNA reads TGTGCCAGCAGCTTGGGCCAGACAGGGTACAGCTCCTACAATGAGCAGTTCTTC. Its translation is CASSLGQTGYSSYNEQFF. The chain employs TRBV5-5 and TRBJ2-1, with 7 nucleotides matching TRBD1. V was pared by 0 bases and J by 0 bases, with 9 bases of the junction left unmatched. CDR1 and CDR2 (germline): SGHKS, YYEKEE (reference sequence). This CDR3 is 18 amino acids long.

This chain joins TRBV19 and TRBJ1-5; TRBD1 agrees at 9 bases. V gave up 7 bases and J gave up 5 bases; unmatched junction bases: 6. The CDR3 consists of 14 residues. CDR1 and CDR2 from the germline V gene are LNHDA and SQIVND (reference sequence). The chain's CDR3 is CASTRRDRDQPQHF. CDR3 nucleotide sequence: TGTGCCAGTACCCGCCGGGACAGGGATCAGCCCCAGCATTTT.

The sample holds one count of this clone. This rearrangement joins TRBV7-8 to TRBJ1-1; D is possibly TRBD1 (6 bases). This CDR3 has 14 amino acids. Trimming stripped 5 bases from V and 0 bases from J, with 10 bases between. Germline V gene sequence: CDR1 SGHVS, CDR2 FQNEAQ. For the CDR3, the DNA is TGTGCCAGCAGCCGTGACAGGATGAACACTGAAGCTTTCTTT. Translating gives CASSRDRMNTEAFF.

The chain uses TRBV2 and TRBJ1-4; no clear D gene. V shed 0 bases and J shed 8 bases, with 7 bases lying between them. The germline CDR1 and CDR2 sequences are SNHLY and FYNNEI. This CDR3 has 13 residues. CDR3 sequence reads: CASSEARREKLFF. The CDR3 DNA is TGTGCCAGCAGTGAAGCGCGTCGGGAAAAACTGTTTTTT.

This chain uses TRBV5-4 with TRBJ1-5; TRBD1 might be the D (5 bases). CDR1 and CDR2 (germline): SGHNT, YYREEE (reference sequence). CDR3 length equals 16 residues. The V and J ends lost 3 bases and 0 bases respectively, with 13 bases between them. In nucleotides, the CDR3 is TGTGCCAGCAGCTCGTCGCCAGGGTATAGCAATCAGCCCCAGCATTTT. Amino acids: CASSSSPGYSNQPQHF.

Written as DNA, the CDR3 is TGTGCCAGCAGTAGACCAGGGGGTGAAGATGGCTACACCTTC. Translation gives CASSRPGGEDGYTF. The rearrangement joins TRBV28 to TRBJ1-2; TRBD1 matches at 7 bases. The V segment lost 5 bases and the J segment 6 bases; nucleotides outside the gene matches: 9. Germline CDR1 and CDR2: MDHEN and SYDVKM. The CDR3 has 14 residues.

This chain links TRBV28 with TRBJ2-7; TRBD2 is a possible D gene (6 bases). The CDR3 contains 14 residues. In germline, CDR1 is MDHEN, CDR2 SYDVKM. The V and J ends lost 5 bases and 12 bases respectively, with 23 bases between them. The CDR3 is CASSPQPGGDLRYF. The CDR3 nucleotides read TGTGCCAGCAGTCCCCAACCAGGAGGGGACCTTCGGTACTTC.

This rearrangement joins TRBV5-1 to TRBJ2-5, with D possibly TRBD2 on 6 matching bases. This CDR3 is built from 16 residues. V dropped 0 bases and J dropped 7 bases, with 19 bases sitting between them. The germline V gene encodes CDR1 SGHRS and CDR2 YFSETQ. This chain's CDR3 is CASSLAISGPGWTQYF. The CDR3 coding sequence is TGCGCCAGCAGCTTGGCGATAAGCGGGCCTGGTTGGACCCAGTACTTC.

The CDR3 sequence is CSVEDLTDGNEQFF. The CDR3 nucleotides read TGCAGCGTTGAAGATCTTACTGATGGCAATGAGCAGTTCTTC. The chain recombines TRBV29-1 with TRBJ2-1, with D uncertain. The CDR3 runs to 14 residues. The germline CDR1 and CDR2 sequences are SQVTM and ANQGSEA. Trimming took 0 bases from V and 6 from J, leaving 12 bases between them.

The chain's CDR3 is CASSLGTSGRTDTQYF. CDR3 sequence (DNA): TGTGCCAGCTCACTCGGGACTAGCGGACGCACAGATACGCAGTATTTT. The V call is TRBV18, the J call TRBJ2-3; TRBD2 aligns across 11 bases. CDR1 and CDR2 (germline): KGHSH, LQKENI. J gave up 1 base and V 4 bases, and 4 bases lay outside the gene matches. The length of the CDR3 is 16 residues.

The chain uses TRBV7-9 and TRBJ1-6, with a tentative D call TRBD1 (6 bases). CDR3 length: 14 residues. CDR1 SEHNR and CDR2 FQNEAQ come from the germline V gene (reference sequence). The ends were cut back, 3 bases at V and 7 bases at J, with 10 bases in the middle. The CDR3 DNA reads as TGTGCCAGCAGCTTTACAGGGCGCAATTCACCCCTCCACTTT. Protein product: CASSFTGRNSPLHF.

This clone was seen just once. The J gene is TRBJ2-4, the V gene TRBV13, with 9 bases aligning to TRBD1. Germline V gene data show CDR1 as PRHDT and CDR2 as FYEKMQ (reference sequence). Unmatched junction bases numbered 14, after V lost 5 bases and J lost 0 bases. The CDR3 runs to 19 residues. CDR3 protein: CASSEVGTGPSLAKNIQYF. The CDR3 region has the DNA TGTGCCAGCAGCGAGGTGGGGACAGGGCCCTCTCTAGCCAAAAACATTCAGTACTTC.

The chain has TRBV9 and TRBJ2-3, with 9 bases identical to TRBD2. Germline-derived CDR1 and CDR2 are SGDLS and YYNGEE. The CDR3 covers 20 residues. V was pared by 0 bases and J by 0 bases, with 14 bases of the junction left unmatched. CDR3 sequence: CASSVAARPRLAGSTDTQYF. The CDR3 DNA reads as TGTGCCAGCAGCGTAGCTGCCCGTCCCCGGCTAGCGGGGAGCACAGATACGCAGTATTTT.

V is TRBV28 and J is TRBJ1-1, with TRBD1 identical over 9 bases. Per germline, CDR1 MDHEN and CDR2 SYDVKM. V lost 1 base, J lost 3 bases, and 3 bases stayed unmatched. The CDR3 is made up of 15 amino acids. The CDR3 region is CASSLSRTGDTEAFF. The CDR3 bases are TGTGCCAGCAGTTTATCCCGGACAGGGGACACTGAAGCTTTCTTT.

Notes on this clone: This sample also contains other DNA sequences that code for the same CDR3. V gene TRBV19 combines with J gene TRBJ2-5, with 9 bases aligning to TRBD1. The CDR3 has 13 residues. Germline CDR1 reads LNHDA; CDR2 reads SQIVND (reference sequence). V shed 9 bases, J shed 2 bases, and the junction held 4 bases outside the gene matches. Written as DNA, the CDR3 is TGTGCCAGCAACAGGGGGCGTCAAGAGACCCAGTACTTC. Translated, it gives CASNRGRQETQYF. Drawing the rest from reference TRBV19 and TRBJ2-5, the complete variable domain is DGGITQSPKYLFRKEGQNVTLSCEQNLNHDAMYWYRQDPGQGLRLIYYSQIVNDFQKGDIAEGYSVSREKKESFPLTVTSAQKNPTAFYLCASNRGRQETQYFGPGTRLLVL.

J is TRBJ2-7 and V is TRBV28, with 10 positions matching TRBD1. V lost 4 bases to trimming and J lost 6 bases; unmatched junction nucleotides: 3. This CDR3 has 13 residues. Germline values: CDR1 MDHEN, CDR2 SYDVKM. The CDR3: CASSSGDRGEQYF. The CDR3 coding sequence is TGTGCCAGCAGTTCTGGGGACAGGGGCGAGCAGTACTTC.

This rearrangement joins TRBV6-5 to TRBJ1-4; 9 positions agree with TRBD1. Per the germline V gene, CDR1 is MNHEY and CDR2 is SVGAGI. J was trimmed by 5 bases and V by 6 bases; bases with no gene match: 4. The CDR3 spans 14 residues. The CDR3: CASSLDRGNEKLFF. The CDR3 DNA is TGTGCCAGCAGCCTCGACAGGGGGAATGAAAAACTGTTTTTT.